The 25 T cell receptor beta chains presented below share a single source sample, sequenced in a study of T-cell reconstitution after alpha-beta-depleted transplantation in children. Unique molecular identifiers tagged the TCRbeta library. One entry per CDR3 protein, called by TCRdb with MiXCR from the PCR reads. The sample carries about 350,000 distinct CDR3 sequences, around 15% recorded once. The sequencing here drew on PBMCs, mostly from graft donor cells, taken 360 days after TCRalphabeta/CD19-depleted stem cell transplant. These receptors were taken from a male patient between 2 and 15 years old who had a stem cell transplant for acute lymphoblastic leukemia, so the T cells may come from the graft donor.

The CDR3 nucleotides read TGCGCCAGCAGCTTGGCGCGGTCATACAATGAGCAGTTCTTC. This gives the protein CASSLARSYNEQFF. The chain couples TRBV5-1 to TRBJ2-1; D not resolved. Trimming removed 0 bases from V and 4 bases from J, with 8 bases in between. Germline values: CDR1 SGHRS, CDR2 YFSETQ. This CDR3 is 14 amino acids long.

This clonotype came up many times. In DNA, the CDR3 is TGTGCCAGCTGGGGTCAGGGCGCATTCAATGAGCAGTTCTTC. It encodes CASWGQGAFNEQFF. The chain links TRBV27 to TRBJ2-1, with D tentatively TRBD1 (5 bases). Germline CDR1 MNHEY, CDR2 SMNVEV (reference sequence). V shed 8 bases and J shed 6 bases, with 17 bases lying between them. The CDR3 extends over 14 amino acids.

Many counts were recorded for this clonotype. This sequence joins TRBV28 and TRBJ1-1, with 7 bases fitting TRBD1. The CDR3 runs 12 residues. With 8 bases clipped from V and 12 bases from J, the junction kept 12 bases outside the gene matches. Looked up from germline, CDR1 is MDHEN and CDR2 is SYDVKM. This chain's CDR3 is CASGVQGSLTFF. As DNA, the CDR3 is TGTGCCAGCGGGGTACAGGGGTCGTTGACTTTCTTT.

The chain links TRBV4-3 to TRBJ2-2, with a tentative D call TRBD2 (6 bases). The ends were cut back, 2 bases at V and 3 bases at J, with 16 bases in the middle. Germline V CDR1 and CDR2: LGHNA, YSLEER. This CDR3 comprises 17 residues. DNA for the CDR3: TGCGCCAGCAGCCAACTACTCCTAGCGAGCGACACCGGGGAGCTGTTTTTT. Translation gives CASSQLLLASDTGELFF.

The rearrangement uses TRBV25-1 and TRBJ1-1; D ambiguous. Germline V CDR1 and CDR2: MGHDK, SYGVNS. This CDR3 is 14 amino acids long. Between the trimmed V and J ends, which lost 3 bases and 1 base, there was a span of 9 bases. CDR3 region: CASSDLGWNTEAFF. The DNA for the CDR3 is TGTGCCAGCAGTGATCTGGGGTGGAACACTGAAGCTTTCTTT.

This clonotype has only a few counts. The V and J genes are TRBV15 and TRBJ2-3, with 7 bases that match TRBD1. The germline gives CDR1 LNHNV, CDR2 YYDKDF (reference sequence). The CDR3 covers 16 residues. J was trimmed by 4 bases and V by 0 bases; bases with no gene match: 7. CDR3 nucleotides: TGTGCCACCAGCAGAGACTCGACAGGGCCAGCAGATACGCAGTATTTT. It encodes CATSRDSTGPADTQYF. Full variable domain (missing parts from reference TRBV15 and TRBJ2-3): DAMVIQNPRYQVTQFGKPVTLSCSQTLNHNVMYWYQQKSSQAPKLLFHYYDKDFNNEADTPDNFQSRRPNTSFCFLDIRSPGLGDTAMYLCATSRDSTGPADTQYFGPGTRLTVL.

The chain joins TRBV5-1 to TRBJ2-2, with 9 bases identical to TRBD1. This CDR3 is 15 amino acids long. Germline CDR1 reads SGHRS; CDR2 reads YFSETQ. With V trimmed by 4 bases and J by 7 bases, 8 bases remained unmatched. This chain's CDR3 is CASSLTGGLDGELFF. The CDR3 region has the DNA TGCGCCAGCAGCCTTACAGGGGGCCTTGACGGGGAGCTGTTTTTT.

This clonotype was seen repeatedly, ten times or more. The gene calls are TRBV12-3 or TRBV12-4 and TRBJ2-1; 14 bases are a match to TRBD2. Unmatched junction bases numbered 4, after V lost 6 bases and J lost 6 bases. The CDR3 loop spans 15 amino acids. CDR3 sequence reads: CASRHGLAGGNEQFF. The CDR3 nucleotides are TGTGCCAGCAGACACGGACTAGCGGGAGGCAATGAGCAGTTCTTC.

This clonotype has at least ten counts. V and J are TRBV10-3 and TRBJ2-1; D uncertain. Per germline, CDR1 ENHRY and CDR2 SYGVKD. With 11 bases removed from V and 6 bases from J, the gap between germline ends came to 11 bases. The CDR3 spans 11 residues. CDR3 sequence: CASGVGNEQFF. CDR3 nucleotides: TGTGCCTCCGGAGTAGGCAATGAGCAGTTCTTC.

This clonotype was found many times. The chain couples TRBV12-3 or TRBV12-4 to TRBJ1-4; the match to TRBD1 covers 7 bases. V shed 1 base and J 2 bases; nucleotides not matched to a gene: 4. The CDR3 spans 16 residues. CDR3 bases: TGTGCCAGCAGTTTAGGGACAGGTTCCACTAATGAAAAACTGTTTTTT. The encoded protein is CASSLGTGSTNEKLFF.

This clonotype came up a few times. The rearrangement uses TRBV20-1 and TRBJ2-2; D may be TRBD1 or TRBD2 (5 bases each). V gave up 6 bases and J gave up 7 bases, with 12 bases separating them. This CDR3 spans 12 amino acids. CDR1 DFQATT and CDR2 SNEGSKA come from the germline V gene (reference sequence). The CDR3, as DNA: TGCAGTGCCGGGGCGGGTGGCGGGGAGCTGTTTTTT. As protein: CSAGAGGGELFF.

This rearrangement joins TRBV4-3 to TRBJ2-1; D is unclear. The CDR3 runs to 16 residues. Germline V lookup: CDR1 LGHNA, CDR2 YSLEER. Trimming took 0 bases from V and 4 from J, leaving 13 bases between them. The CDR3 sequence: CASSQDGSGGYNEQFF. CDR3 DNA sequence: TGCGCCAGCAGCCAAGATGGGTCCGGCGGATACAATGAGCAGTTCTTC.

The gene calls are TRBV19 and TRBJ2-1; D gene ambiguous. The V end was cut by 2 bases, the J end by 8 bases, with 13 bases between. Germline CDR1 reads LNHDA; CDR2 reads SQIVND (reference sequence). The CDR3 sequence is 14 residues long. The CDR3: CASSIIPRSDEQFF. The CDR3 DNA follows: TGTGCCAGTAGTATAATCCCCCGAAGCGATGAGCAGTTCTTC.

The rearrangement joins TRBV28 to TRBJ1-1, with D possibly matching TRBD1 (6 bases). This CDR3 has 16 residues. V dropped 6 bases and J dropped 4 bases, with 21 bases sitting between them. The germline gives CDR1 MDHEN, CDR2 SYDVKM. The CDR3, as DNA: TGTGCCAGCAGCATGGAGGACAGCCGGGGAGTCACTGAAGCTTTCTTT. Translating gives CASSMEDSRGVTEAFF.

This clonotype was counted at least ten times. This chain connects TRBV28 to TRBJ2-7; 9 nucleotides match TRBD1. Trimming at V came to 4 bases and at J to 6 bases, leaving 13 bases not matched to a gene. CDR3 length: 16 amino acids. Looked up from germline, CDR1 is MDHEN and CDR2 is SYDVKM. CDR3 amino acids: CASSSHRPGQGGEQYF. CDR3 DNA: TGTGCCAGCAGTTCACACCGCCCGGGACAGGGCGGCGAGCAGTACTTC.

This clonotype came up a few times. This rearrangement joins TRBV7-9 to TRBJ2-7; D may be TRBD1 (6 bases). Trimming removed 4 bases at V and 5 bases at J, with 18 bases between. Germline V lookup: CDR1 SEHNR, CDR2 FQNEAQ (reference sequence). The CDR3 totals 15 residues. The CDR3 loop is CASSSLQGLEDEQYF. The CDR3 DNA reads as TGTGCCAGCAGCTCACTTCAGGGGCTTGAGGACGAGCAGTACTTC. Full variable domain (rest looked up from reference TRBV7-9 and TRBJ2-7): DTGVSQNPRHKITKRGQNVTFRCDPISEHNRLYWYRQTLGQGPEFLTYFQNEAQLEKSRLLSDRFSAERPKGSFSTLEIQRTEQGDSAMYLCASSSLQGLEDEQYFGPGTRLTVT.

V usage is TRBV4-1 and J usage is TRBJ2-5; TRBD1 aligns across 11 bases. CDR1 MGHRA and CDR2 YSYEKL come from the germline V gene. This CDR3 has 16 amino acids. The ends lost 4 bases at V and 5 bases at J; junction bases unmatched: 9. CDR3: CASSPLGQGGMETQYF. The DNA of the CDR3 is TGCGCCAGCAGCCCCTTGGGACAGGGGGGGATGGAGACCCAGTACTTC.

This clonotype showed up just a few times. The chain is built from TRBV6-1 and TRBJ2-5, with D perhaps matching TRBD1 (5 bases). In germline, CDR1 is MNHNS, CDR2 SASEGT. The V and J ends lost 5 bases and 5 bases respectively, with 21 bases between them. The CDR3 is 16 amino acids. The DNA of the CDR3 is TGTGCCAGCAGTACAACCGGGCACACTAAGGGGGAGACCCAGTACTTC. Its translation is CASSTTGHTKGETQYF.

This chain links TRBV6-1 with TRBJ2-5; TRBD2 might be the D (6 bases). There are 14 residues in the CDR3. Germline loops: CDR1 MNHNS, CDR2 SASEGT. V lost 6 bases, J lost 0 bases, and 11 bases lay in between. DNA of the CDR3: TGTGCCAGCAGGCTCGGGAGAAACCAAGAGACCCAGTACTTC. This gives the protein CASRLGRNQETQYF.

The rearrangement links TRBV4-3 to TRBJ2-2; 8 bases fit TRBD1. The CDR3 sequence is 17 residues long. Germline trimming cut 6 bases from V and 4 bases from J; bases unmatched to any gene: 13. Looked up from germline, CDR1 is LGHNA and CDR2 is YSLEER. DNA for the CDR3: TGCGCCAGCAGGTCTTTCCAGGGGGCGTTGGGCACCGGGGAGCTGTTTTTT. This gives the protein CASRSFQGALGTGELFF.

This clonotype was found many times. V gene TRBV6-5 combines with J gene TRBJ2-2; D is unclear. This CDR3 has 14 amino acids. Germline CDR1 is MNHEY and CDR2 is SVGAGI. V lost 3 bases and J 1 base, leaving 6 bases between the germline ends. The CDR3 sequence: CASSYLMNTGELFF. The CDR3 DNA sequence: TGTGCCAGCAGTTATCTCATGAACACCGGGGAGCTGTTTTTT.

CDR3 sequence reads: CASSLETGKETQYF. The CDR3 coding sequence is TGCGCCAGCAGCTTGGAGACAGGGAAAGAGACCCAGTACTTC. V gene TRBV5-1 combines with J gene TRBJ2-5; 7 bases align to TRBD1. Germline-derived CDR1 and CDR2 are SGHRS and YFSETQ. The J segment lost 3 bases and the V segment lost 0 bases, leaving 2 bases of the junction unmatched. The CDR3 sequence is 14 residues long.

This clonotype occurred a few times. This chain links TRBV20-1 with TRBJ2-1; the match to TRBD2 covers 10 bases. This CDR3 is 14 amino acids long. Germline trimming cut 3 bases from V and 8 bases from J; bases unmatched to any gene: 7. CDR1 and CDR2 (germline): DFQATT, SNEGSKA (reference sequence). The CDR3 DNA reads as TGCAGTGCTAGCCTAGCGGGAGTTTCGGATGAGCAGTTCTTC. As protein: CSASLAGVSDEQFF.

This clonotype was detected only a few times. The chain carries TRBV4-3 and TRBJ2-5; D call uncertain. Germline V lookup: CDR1 LGHNA, CDR2 YSLEER. This CDR3 has 14 amino acids. V lost 0 bases, J lost 2 bases, and 7 bases lay in between. The CDR3: CASSQDDGQETQYF. CDR3 sequence (DNA): TGCGCCAGCAGCCAAGATGATGGGCAAGAGACCCAGTACTTC.

The chain couples TRBV11-1 to TRBJ2-2; TRBD2 matches 12 bases. CDR1 and CDR2 (germline): SGHAT, FQDESV (reference sequence). With V trimmed by 4 bases and J by 6 bases, 6 bases remained unmatched. CDR3 length: 16 amino acids. In nucleotides, the CDR3 is TGTGCCAGCAGCTCCGGACTAGCGGGGCGGTCCGGGGAGCTGTTTTTT. Amino acids: CASSSGLAGRSGELFF. Looking up the rest from reference TRBV11-1 and TRBJ2-2 gives the full variable domain: EAEVAQSPRYKITEKSQAVAFWCDPISGHATLYWYRQILGQGPELLVQFQDESVVDDSQLPKDRFSAERLKGVDSTLKIQPAELGDSAMYLCASSSGLAGRSGELFFGEGSRLTVL.